Below are 3 T cell receptor beta chains sequenced from a single sample in a study of human CD4 T cells and Enterobacteriaceae (dated by TCRdb to the early 2020s). After 6-7 days, proliferating activated T cells were FACS-sorted as CFSE-low CD25+ ICOS+ cells. Sorted memory CD4+ T cells were CFSE-labeled and cultured at a 2:1 ratio with irradiated autologous monocytes pulsed with antigen. Memory CD4+ T cells, defined as all CD4+ cells except CD45RA+CCR7+CD95- naive cells, were FACS-sorted on a FACSAria III to over 95% purity. The library relied on the immunoSEQ multiplex PCR assay. The table was pulled from immuneACCESS by TCRdb, which kept in-frame rearrangements only. Such tables lose some clones; where checked, under half of the loss comes from unresolved V genes, and the rest has no known cause. The sample contains over a thousand clones, 40% to 65% of them found a single time. Of the sample, under 35% falls within the top ten clones.

Sequenced sample: bacteria-reactive CD4+ T cells grown in culture. Interpreted using the paper, the cell subset or site label stands for: CFSE-low proliferating memory CD4 T cells sorted after in vitro stimulation with a heat-inactivated bacterium or M. tuberculosis lysate. All receptors derive from a human donor in good health.

The chain combines TRBV11-2 with TRBJ2-2, with D unclear. CDR1 SGHAT and CDR2 FQNNGV come from the germline V gene. The CDR3 is 16 amino acids. Trimming removed 5 bases from V and 0 bases from J, with 13 bases in between. The CDR3 DNA sequence: TGTGCCAGCAGCCCATTTCGGCGCGCGAACACCGGGGAGCTGTTTTTT. This sequence encodes CASSPFRRANTGELFF. The entire variable domain, with the rest obtained from reference TRBV11-2 and TRBJ2-2, is as follows: EAGVAQSPRYKIIEKRQSVAFWCNPISGHATLYWYQQILGQGPKLLIQFQNNGVVDDSQLPKDRFSAERLKGVDSTLKIQPAKLEDSAVYLCASSPFRRANTGELFFGEGSRLTVL.

There are a few counts of this clone. This chain links TRBV5-1 with TRBJ2-1, with 12 bases identical to TRBD2. Germline assignment: CDR1 SGHRS and CDR2 YFSETQ. The ends lost 5 bases at V and 7 bases at J; junction bases unmatched: 7. The CDR3 contains 15 residues. CDR3 DNA sequence: TGCGCCAGCAGTTTACTAGCGGGGGGAGGGAATGAGCAGTTCTTC. It encodes CASSLLAGGGNEQFF.

The sample holds a few counts of this clone. V and J are TRBV7-3 and TRBJ2-3; TRBD2 agrees at 9 bases. Germline values: CDR1 SGHTA, CDR2 FQGTGA. Trimming cost V 5 bases and J 5 bases; bases outside gene matches: 14. There are 17 residues in the CDR3. This chain's CDR3 is CASSPFGREGLKDTQYF. The CDR3 nucleotides read TGTGCCAGCAGCCCCTTTGGGCGGGAGGGCCTGAAAGATACGCAGTATTTT.